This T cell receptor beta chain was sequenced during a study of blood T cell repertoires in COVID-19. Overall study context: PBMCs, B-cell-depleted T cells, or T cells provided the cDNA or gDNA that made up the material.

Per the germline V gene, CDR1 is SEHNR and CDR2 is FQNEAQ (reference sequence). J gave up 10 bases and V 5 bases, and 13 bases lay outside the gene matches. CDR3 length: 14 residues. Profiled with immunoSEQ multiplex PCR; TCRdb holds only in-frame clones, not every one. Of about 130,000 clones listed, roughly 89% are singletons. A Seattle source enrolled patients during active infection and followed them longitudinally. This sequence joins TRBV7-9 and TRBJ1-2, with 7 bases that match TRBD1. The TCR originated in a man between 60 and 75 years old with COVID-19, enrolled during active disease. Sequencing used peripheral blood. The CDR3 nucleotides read TGTGCCAGCAGCATTGACAGGGCCCAATCTGCCTACACCTTC. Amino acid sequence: CASSIDRAQSAYTF.